This T cell receptor beta chain was observed in a study of blood T cell repertoires in COVID-19 (dated by TCRdb to about 2020). Background for the entire study: The collaborator samples originated in the United States, Italy and Spain and spanned the acute and convalescent phases of COVID-19. The material from the prospective study consisted of cDNA or gDNA derived from T cells, B-cell-depleted T cells, or PBMCs. Subjects who had been exposed to COVID-19, were actively infected with it, or had recovered from it provided the deeply sampled blood TCRbeta repertoires that made up the dataset. The repertoires were released in a freely available public database meant as a resource for research on the immune response to SARS-CoV-2. Samples were obtained from the ongoing ImmuneRACE study (first 160 participants) and from approximately 1,200 subjects provided by 6 global collaborators. A de-identified subject ID, COVID-19 status, age in years and sex were almost always included in the sample metadata. Where HLA class I and class II types were available, the types were taken from metadata supplied by the sample provider, not from assay-based typing. Broader findings and caveats from the paper: Clinical and demographic metadata were provided uncurated, with the amount varying by source and participant.

Regarding this clone: Its antigen remains unidentified. No base quality values were provided; no much bigger clone lies one nucleotide off.

TCRbeta CDR3 regions were amplified from genomic DNA by means of the immunoSEQ Assay, a bias-controlled multiplex PCR. On the study's bioinformatics: Within the assay, amplification of reference gene primers was used to estimate how many nucleated cells each sample contained. To quantify the absolute abundance of each unique TCRbeta CDR3 rearrangement, sequence reads were collapsed and filtered. For each sample, productive Simpson clonality was calculated by taking the square root of Simpson's diversity index across productive rearrangements. This immuneACCESS table, as held by TCRdb, lists in-frame sequences with V and J called but not all clones. Of the missing ones, under half trace to an unresolved V gene in checked studies; the others have no known cause. V, J and clone size reflect that table, while D and trimming were determined from the DNA. For this sample there are about 160,000 clones; about nine tenths appear just once. Together, the top ten hold roughly 4% of the sample.

The collaborating institutions used their own protocols to collect whole blood in K2EDTA tubes. For TCRbeta analysis, collaborators shipped samples in one of three forms: frozen whole blood, isolated PBMCs, or DNA extracted from either of those sample types. Taken from cysteine to phenylalanine, the CDR3 has 18 residues. Only the CDR3 portion is preserved as DNA: 54 bases, with reading frame beginning at the first base. CDR1 and CDR2, per the germline V gene, are LGHNA and YSLEER. Relative to germline, V is missing 4 bases and J is missing 6 bases, with 16 bases of the junction outside any gene match.

This clonotype originated in a woman in her seventies with acute or convalescent COVID-19. The receptor chain draws on TRBV4-3 and TRBJ2-3, with 10 bases aligning to TRBD2. The sample was peripheral blood. The DNA is as follows: TGCGCCAGCAGCCCCGGGCTGGCCATAGCGGGGGGTATGGATACGCAGTATTTT. This encodes CASSPGLAIAGGMDTQYF.